The T cell receptor (beta chain) under discussion was sequenced for a study of blood T cell repertoires in COVID-19. In the study overall: Material from acute and convalescent COVID-19 was sourced from the United States, Italy and Spain. In each case, the material was cDNA or gDNA derived from T cells, B-cell-depleted T cells, or PBMCs.

Profiling relied on immunoSEQ multiplex PCR, and the TCRdb table lists in-frame clones only, not all of them. Counted here are 110,000 to 150,000 clones, around 89% occurring once; the ten biggest clones make up 11%. Germline assignment: CDR1 MNHEY and CDR2 SMNVEV (reference sequence). With V trimmed by 6 bases and J by 15 bases, 11 bases remained unmatched. CDR3 length equals 12 residues. J is TRBJ2-1 and V is TRBV27; 7 positions agree with TRBD1. This receptor was obtained from an elderly woman with acute or convalescent COVID-19. Material: peripheral blood. As DNA, the CDR3 is TGTGCCAGCAGCCAACTCGGACAGGTGCTGTTCTTC. Translated: CASSQLGQVLFF.